The clone carrying this TCR beta chain has at least ten counts. CDR1 SGHRS and CDR2 YFSETQ come from the germline V gene. Trimming took off 0 bases at V and 0 bases at J, with 9 bases between the two ends. The CDR3 has 16 amino acids. Tregs were sorted as CD4+CD25+CD127-/low cells. One entry per CDR3 protein, called by TCRdb with MiXCR from the 5' RACE reads. The data contain roughly 58,000 distinct CDR3 sequences, less than 25% of them singletons. This receptor was obtained from a female donor with breast cancer. The V call is TRBV5-1, the J call TRBJ2-2; a weak D match, TRBD2 (5 bases). Sequenced input: tumor-infiltrating Tregs sorted from the breast tumor. CDR3 in amino acids: CASSLGQTTNTGELFF. The CDR3 nucleotides are TGCGCCAGCAGCTTGGGGCAGACTACGAACACCGGGGAGCTGTTTTTT. The whole variable domain, filled in from reference TRBV5-1 and TRBJ2-2, reads KAGVTQTPRYLIKTRGQQVTLSCSPISGHRSVSWYQQTPGQGLQFLFEYFSETQRNKGNFPGRFSGRQFSNSRSEMNVSTLELGDSALYLCASSLGQTTNTGELFFGEGSRLTVL.